This entry lists 25 T cell receptor beta chains sequenced from one sample in a study of OX40 agonist ivuxolimab in advanced cancers. Method: immunoSEQ multiplex PCR; TCRdb's copy keeps in-frame clones and lacks some. Of tens of thousands of clones in the sample, approximately 90% were seen once. The specimen comprised CD4+ or CD8+ T cells sorted from blood, sampled in a trial of the OX40 agonist ivuxolimab. These TCRs come from an adult with an advanced solid tumor such as melanoma, head and neck, liver or kidney cancer.

This clone occurred a few times. This sequence joins TRBV7-8 and TRBJ1-1, with TRBD1 as a possible D gene (6 bases). Germline CDR1 reads SGHVS; CDR2 reads FQNEAQ. The CDR3 contains 14 residues. V dropped 5 bases and J dropped 0 bases, with 10 bases sitting between them. This chain's CDR3 is CASSRQVMNTEAFF. In nucleotides, the CDR3 is TGTGCCAGCAGCCGACAGGTTATGAACACTGAAGCTTTCTTT.

The V call is TRBV14, the J call TRBJ1-3, with D possibly matching TRBD1 (5 bases). Deletions cut 2 bases from V and 4 bases from J, with 6 bases between. The CDR3 runs to 13 residues. The germline gives CDR1 SGHDN, CDR2 FVKESK. In nucleotides, the CDR3 is TGTGCCAGCAGCCAAACAGGCGGAAACACCATATATTTT. This translates into CASSQTGGNTIYF.

The chain couples TRBV2 to TRBJ2-1; 8 bases are shared with TRBD2. The CDR3 is 16 amino acids. Germline V CDR1 and CDR2: SNHLY, FYNNEI. The junction had 13 bases not matched to a gene; V was cut back by 3 bases and J by 9 bases. The CDR3 region has the DNA TGTGCCAGCAGTGATCGTAGCGGGGCGTATTCGAGTGAGCAGTTCTTC. This encodes CASSDRSGAYSSEQFF. Full variable domain (remainder filled in from reference TRBV2 and TRBJ2-1): EPEVTQTPSHQVTQMGQEVILRCVPISNHLYFYWYRQILGQKVEFLVSFYNNEISEKSEIFDDQFSVERPDGSNFTLKIRSTKLEDSAMYFCASSDRSGAYSSEQFFGPGTRLTVL.

This clone was counted a few times. The chain links TRBV30 to TRBJ1-1; D is unclear. The germline CDR1 and CDR2 sequences are GTSNPN and SVGIG (reference sequence). CDR3 size: 12 residues. Trimming cost V 0 bases and J 6 bases, with 8 bases left between them. CDR3 residues: CAWSVRGSEAFF. The CDR3 bases are TGTGCCTGGAGTGTACGAGGGTCTGAAGCTTTCTTT.

V gene TRBV19 combines with J gene TRBJ2-3; 13 bases map to TRBD2. With 6 bases clipped from V and 0 bases from J, the junction kept 9 bases outside the gene matches. Germline values: CDR1 LNHDA, CDR2 SQIVND (reference sequence). The CDR3 is made up of 18 amino acids. The CDR3 loop reads CASSGPGLAGTSTDTQYF. In DNA, the CDR3 is TGTGCCAGTAGCGGTCCGGGACTAGCGGGGACTAGCACAGATACGCAGTATTTT.

The J gene is TRBJ2-3, the V gene TRBV7-9; D gene ambiguous. This CDR3 comprises 18 residues. V shed 6 bases and J shed 0 bases, with 22 bases lying between them. Germline-derived CDR1 and CDR2 are SEHNR and FQNEAQ (reference sequence). As DNA, the CDR3 is TGTGCCAGCAGGACCTCTTCAGCCAGAAAGACGAGCACAGATACGCAGTATTTT. It encodes CASRTSSARKTSTDTQYF.

This chain links TRBV9 with TRBJ1-1; D is unresolved. V shed 3 bases and J shed 1 base, with 10 bases lying between them. This CDR3 comprises 14 residues. In germline, CDR1 is SGDLS, CDR2 YYNGEE. The CDR3 DNA is TGTGCCAGCAGCGCCGCCTGGGGGAACACTGAAGCTTTCTTT. It encodes CASSAAWGNTEAFF. The variable domain in full, completed from reference TRBV9 and TRBJ1-1, reads DSGVTQTPKHLITATGQRVTLRCSPRSGDLSVYWYQQSLDQGLQFLIQYYNGEERAKGNILERFSAQQFPDLHSELNLSSLELGDSALYFCASSAAWGNTEAFFGQGTRLTVV.

The chain uses TRBV6-6 and TRBJ1-1, with 7 bases lining up with TRBD1. V was pared by 2 bases and J by 4 bases, with 7 bases of the junction left unmatched. Per the germline V gene, CDR1 is MNHNY and CDR2 is SVGAGI (reference sequence). The length of the CDR3 is 15 residues. The CDR3 region is CASSYLSNRGTEAFF. CDR3 DNA: TGTGCCAGCAGTTACCTCTCCAACAGGGGCACTGAAGCTTTCTTT.

The V gene is TRBV30, the J gene TRBJ2-7; unclear D gene. Trimming left V 0 bases short and J 5 bases short, with 5 bases between. The CDR3 runs to 11 residues. Germline V CDR1 and CDR2: GTSNPN, SVGIG (reference sequence). The CDR3 sequence is CAWSVGNEQYF. CDR3 bases: TGTGCCTGGAGTGTTGGGAACGAGCAGTACTTC.

The rearrangement uses TRBV23-1 and TRBJ2-1, with 8 bases matching TRBD2. TRBV23-1 is an ORF; its function is uncertain. The junction had 2 bases not matched to a gene; V was cut back by 3 bases and J by 4 bases. This CDR3 has 14 amino acids. The CDR3 here is CASSQKRGYNEQFF. CDR3 DNA: TGCGCCAGCAGTCAGAAGCGGGGGTACAATGAGCAGTTCTTC.

The genes are TRBV6-1 and TRBJ2-7; weak D call: TRBD2 (5 bases). V lost 2 bases and J 2 bases, leaving 13 bases between the germline ends. CDR3 length: 15 residues. Germline loops: CDR1 MNHNS, CDR2 SASEGT. The CDR3 region is CASSEIGPGAYEQYF. The CDR3 region has the DNA TGTGCCAGCAGTGAAATCGGTCCCGGGGCCTACGAGCAGTACTTC.

This clone was seen just once. The CDR3 is CASSFVPGRGDTQYF. In DNA form, the CDR3 reads TGTGCCAGCAGTTTTGTTCCGGGAAGGGGAGATACGCAGTATTTT. This chain connects TRBV28 to TRBJ2-3; D possibly matches TRBD1 or TRBD2 (5 bases each). This CDR3 has 15 residues. The germline V and J ends were trimmed by 3 bases and 5 bases, with 15 bases remaining between them. CDR1 is MDHEN and CDR2 is SYDVKM in the germline V gene.

The genes are TRBV5-4 and TRBJ1-2; D unclear. V was shortened by 0 bases and J by 3 bases, with 15 bases between the two germline ends. This CDR3 contains 16 residues. Per the germline V gene, CDR1 is SGHNT and CDR2 is YYREEE (reference sequence). The CDR3 DNA sequence: TGTGCCAGCAGCTTGGGCCCCATCCAGGAATACTATGGCTACACCTTC. It yields the protein CASSLGPIQEYYGYTF.

CDR3 in amino acids: CASSEGDQPQHF. For the CDR3, the DNA is TGTGCCAGCAGTGAGGGTGATCAGCCCCAGCATTTT. The genes are TRBV6-1 and TRBJ1-5; D not certain. V was trimmed by 3 bases and J by 5 bases, leaving 5 bases between them. This CDR3 is built from 12 residues. The V gene's germline CDR1 is MNHNS and CDR2 SASEGT.

This clone came up a few times. This sequence joins TRBV7-9 and TRBJ2-3; tentative D call: TRBD1 (6 bases). V lost 1 base and J lost 2, with 16 bases in between. The V gene's germline CDR1 is SEHNR and CDR2 FQNEAQ (reference sequence). The CDR3 length is 17 residues. CDR3 coding DNA: TGTGCCAGCAGCTTAGGGATGACAGGAGGCCCCACAGATACGCAGTATTTT. Translating gives CASSLGMTGGPTDTQYF. The full variable domain, its missing parts supplied by reference TRBV7-9 and TRBJ2-3, is DTGVSQNPRHKITKRGQNVTFRCDPISEHNRLYWYRQTLGQGPEFLTYFQNEAQLEKSRLLSDRFSAERPKGSFSTLEIQRTEQGDSAMYLCASSLGMTGGPTDTQYFGPGTRLTVL.

CDR3 DNA: TGTGCCAGTAGTATAGATCTCCTAGCGGGGGCGTACAATGAGCAGTTCTTC. Translated: CASSIDLLAGAYNEQFF. V gene TRBV19 combines with J gene TRBJ2-1, with 10 bases fitting TRBD2. CDR1 is LNHDA, CDR2 SQIVND, per germline (reference sequence). After removal of 0 bases from V and 4 bases from J, the junction contained 6 bases not matched to a gene. This CDR3 is 17 amino acids long.

The chain joins TRBV13 to TRBJ2-3, with 7 nucleotides matching TRBD1. With V trimmed by 5 bases and J by 2 bases, 7 bases remained unmatched. From germline, CDR1 is PRHDT and CDR2 FYEKMQ (reference sequence). The CDR3 sequence is 15 residues long. CDR3 DNA sequence: TGTGCCAGCAGCCCCAGACAGGGTAACACAGATACGCAGTATTTT. Residues: CASSPRQGNTDTQYF.

The chain is built from TRBV15 and TRBJ1-4; no clear D. Germline assignment: CDR1 LNHNV and CDR2 YYDKDF (reference sequence). This CDR3 is built from 12 residues. V gave up 1 base and J gave up 17 bases, with 14 bases separating them. The CDR3 DNA follows: TGTGCCACCAGCAGAGGACGGGCCTCCGTATTTTTT. Translating gives CATSRGRASVFF.

The V call is TRBV30, the J call TRBJ2-2; 11 bases are a match to TRBD2. V lost 0 bases, J lost 0 bases, and 6 bases stayed unmatched. Germline V gene lookup returns CDR1 GTSNPN and CDR2 SVGIG (reference sequence). The CDR3 is 18 residues long. CDR3 DNA: TGTGCCTGGAGTGTACTGAGGACTAGCGGGCCGAACACCGGGGAGCTGTTTTTT. It specifies CAWSVLRTSGPNTGELFF.

As DNA, the CDR3 is TGCAGCGCCCAAACGGGAGGGACTGAAGCTTTCTTT. The encoded protein is CSAQTGGTEAFF. The V gene is TRBV29-1, the J gene TRBJ1-1; no clear D. Germline values: CDR1 SQVTM, CDR2 ANQGSEA. V was shortened by 7 bases and J by 5 bases, with 14 bases between the two germline ends. The CDR3 sequence is 12 residues long.

The CDR3 spells CASQDRGEAFF. In DNA, the CDR3 is TGCGCCAGCCAAGATCGGGGGGAAGCTTTCTTT. V usage is TRBV5-1 and J usage is TRBJ1-1, with a possible D match to TRBD1 (5 bases). The V end was cut by 7 bases, the J end by 8 bases, with 12 bases between. This CDR3 comprises 11 residues. Germline V lookup: CDR1 SGHRS, CDR2 YFSETQ.

This chain connects TRBV2 to TRBJ2-4; tentative D call: TRBD1 (6 bases). The CDR3 sequence is 13 residues long. CDR1 is SNHLY and CDR2 is FYNNEI in the germline V gene. The V end lost 6 bases, the J end lost 9 bases, and 15 bases lay between the germline ends. The DNA of the CDR3 is TGTGCCAGCAGAGGACAGTATGGGGGCATTCAGTACTTC. It codes for CASRGQYGGIQYF.

The chain uses TRBV5-8 and TRBJ1-5, with D possibly matching TRBD1 (5 bases). V lost 2 bases and J 7 bases, leaving 13 bases between the germline ends. Germline-derived CDR1 and CDR2 are SGHTS and YDEGEE. This CDR3 is built from 14 residues. The CDR3 protein is CASSLISGLQPQHF. In DNA, the CDR3 is TGTGCCAGCAGCTTAATATCGGGACTGCAGCCCCAGCATTTT. The full variable domain, with the rest looked up from reference TRBV5-8 and TRBJ1-5, is EAGVTQSPTHLIKTRGQQATLRCSPISGHTSVYWYQQALGLGLQFLLWYDEGEERNRGNFPPRFSGRQFPNYSSELNVNALELEDSALYLCASSLISGLQPQHFGDGTRLSIL.

CDR3 region: CSARGLYEQYF. CDR3 bases: TGCAGTGCTAGGGGGTTGTACGAGCAGTACTTC. This chain connects TRBV20-1 to TRBJ2-7; D gene ambiguous. V lost 3 bases to trimming and J lost 4 bases, with 7 bases between them. CDR1 is DFQATT, CDR2 SNEGSKA, per germline (reference sequence). The CDR3 is 11 residues long.

V usage is TRBV6-5 and J usage is TRBJ2-3, with D possibly being TRBD1 or TRBD2 (5 bases each). The CDR3 is 14 amino acids. V was pared by 3 bases and J by 6 bases, with 13 bases between. Germline V gene lookup returns CDR1 MNHEY and CDR2 SVGAGI. The CDR3 here is CASSYRGRGDTQYF. Written as DNA, the CDR3 is TGTGCCAGCAGTTATAGGGGCCGCGGGGATACGCAGTATTTT.